This entry lists 23 T cell receptor beta chains sequenced from one sample in a study of T cells in Graves' hyperthyroidism and ophthalmopathy (dated by TCRdb to between 2018 and 2021). Library preparation employed multiplex PCR. Sequencing was performed on an Illumina HiSeq 2000. The TCR beta CDR3 regions were amplified from RNA transcripts. A first-round RT-PCR of the TCR CDR3 used the HTBI primer set with the Qiagen OneStep RT-PCR kit. TCRdb handled the public reads itself, with Q25 trimming in fastp and clone calling in MiXCR, and kept productive beta chains. Each record represents a unique CDR3 protein, reported with the most common genes and DNA among its rows. The sample table lists over 650,000 distinct CDR3 sequences, 16% of them with a count of one. About 8.4% of the sample comes from the top ten. Sequencing was performed on blood. The receptors were gathered from a man aged 18 to 30 with Graves' hyperthyroidism.

This clonotype occurred many times. The gene calls are TRBV2 and TRBJ2-7; tentatively, D is TRBD1 (6 bases). V dropped 1 base and J dropped 5 bases, with 21 bases sitting between them. The CDR3 totals 17 residues. The germline gives CDR1 SNHLY, CDR2 FYNNEI. In nucleotides, the CDR3 is TGTGCCAGCAGTGAAGAGGAACAGGGAGAAGAGTGGCACGAGCAGTACTTC. Protein: CASSEEEQGEEWHEQYF.

The chain links TRBV18 to TRBJ2-1; D is undetermined. Between the trimmed V and J ends, which lost 2 bases and 5 bases, there was a span of 10 bases. Germline V lookup: CDR1 KGHSH, CDR2 LQKENI. The CDR3 is made up of 14 amino acids. DNA for the CDR3: TGTGCCAGCTCACCAACGTCCAGAGACAATGAGCAGTTCTTC. Its protein is CASSPTSRDNEQFF. The variable domain in full, completed from reference TRBV18 and TRBJ2-1, reads NAGVMQNPRHLVRRRGQEARLRCSPMKGHSHVYWYRQLPEEGLKFMVYLQKENIIDESGMPKERFSAEFPKEGPSILRIQQVVRGDSAAYFCASSPTSRDNEQFFGPGTRLTVL.

The chain uses TRBV6-1 and TRBJ2-7, with D perhaps TRBD1 (5 bases). The CDR3 is 12 amino acids. Germline CDR1 is MNHNS and CDR2 is SASEGT. V shed 7 bases and J shed 5 bases, with 12 bases lying between them. The CDR3 sequence: CASTLRGHEQYF. The CDR3 DNA follows: TGTGCCAGCACCCTAAGGGGTCACGAGCAGTACTTC.

This clonotype has a count of ten or more. The rearrangement joins TRBV27 to TRBJ2-3, with 7 bases aligning to TRBD2. Germline V lookup: CDR1 MNHEY, CDR2 SMNVEV (reference sequence). This CDR3 has 13 residues. V gave up 3 bases and J gave up 5 bases; unmatched junction bases: 2. The CDR3 DNA follows: TGTGCCAGCAGTTTTTCGGGAGGAGATACGCAGTATTTT. Translated: CASSFSGGDTQYF.

A few counts support this clonotype. The chain has TRBV30 and TRBJ2-2; D remains ambiguous. This CDR3 has 14 amino acids. The V gene's germline CDR1 is GTSNPN and CDR2 SVGIG (reference sequence). V was trimmed by 3 bases and J by 1 base, leaving 9 bases between them. DNA of the CDR3: TGTGCCTGGAGGGTTACTCTGAACACCGGGGAGCTGTTTTTT. This sequence encodes CAWRVTLNTGELFF.

This clonotype was recorded at least ten times. The V gene is TRBV2, the J gene TRBJ1-6, with unresolved D. The CDR3 sequence is 13 residues long. Looked up from germline, CDR1 is SNHLY and CDR2 is FYNNEI. The V end was cut by 3 bases, the J end by 11 bases, with 11 bases between. CDR3 in amino acids: CASSDPRSTPLHF. The CDR3 nucleotides read TGTGCCAGCAGTGACCCGCGCTCGACACCCCTCCACTTT.

This clonotype was counted between two and nine times. The V call is TRBV24-1, the J call TRBJ2-7, with D unresolved. The CDR3 covers 14 residues. Germline assignment: CDR1 KGHDR and CDR2 SFDVKD. Trimming removed 4 bases at V and 2 bases at J, with 11 bases between. CDR3 DNA sequence: TGTGCCACCAGTGACTTGGGATACCCCTACGAGCAGTACTTC. It specifies CATSDLGYPYEQYF.

This clonotype was counted at least ten times. J is TRBJ1-2 and V is TRBV5-1; TRBD1 might be the D (6 bases). V was trimmed by 2 bases and J by 2 bases, leaving 10 bases between them. The CDR3 runs to 14 residues. Germline V CDR1 and CDR2: SGHRS, YFSETQ. The CDR3 nucleotides read TGCGCCAGCAGCTTTGATCAGGGGAACTATGGCTACACCTTC. Translating it yields CASSFDQGNYGYTF.

In regard to this clonotype: A read error may be the cause here, since a much bigger clone is one base away. V is TRBV27 and J is TRBJ2-7; tentative D call: TRBD1 (5 bases). The germline CDR1 and CDR2 sequences are MNHEY and SMNVEV (reference sequence). The CDR3 totals 15 residues. V was clipped by 9 bases and J by 5 bases, with 23 bases between them. CDR3: CARRTMGPAGHEQYF. The DNA of the CDR3 is TGTGCCAGGAGGACCATGGGGCCAGCCGGGCACGAGCAGTACTTC.

This clonotype was recorded a few times. This chain links TRBV6-1 with TRBJ2-3; 10 nucleotides agree with TRBD1. The CDR3 runs to 18 residues. Germline V CDR1 and CDR2: MNHNS, SASEGT. Unmatched junction bases numbered 18, after V lost 6 bases and J lost 6 bases. The CDR3 coding sequence is TGTGCCAGCAGACTCTACCGTCCCGGGACAGGGGCCGAGGATACGCAGTATTTT. Translating it yields CASRLYRPGTGAEDTQYF.

This clonotype was seen many times. The chain links TRBV2 to TRBJ1-1; D is unresolved. Germline loops: CDR1 SNHLY, CDR2 FYNNEI. CDR3 length: 15 amino acids. Between the trimmed V and J ends, which lost 7 bases and 1 base, there was a span of 16 bases. The CDR3 DNA is TGTGCCAGCACCGGAGCCCGGGGTAGGAACACTGAAGCTTTCTTT. This translates into CASTGARGRNTEAFF. Combining the CDR3 with reference TRBV2 and TRBJ1-1 gives the whole variable domain EPEVTQTPSHQVTQMGQEVILRCVPISNHLYFYWYRQILGQKVEFLVSFYNNEISEKSEIFDDQFSVERPDGSNFTLKIRSTKLEDSAMYFCASTGARGRNTEAFFGQGTRLTVV.

V gene TRBV7-3 combines with J gene TRBJ2-1; TRBD2 might be the D (7 bases). The CDR3 totals 17 residues. V was pared by 3 bases and J by 7 bases, with 22 bases between. The germline V gene encodes CDR1 SGHTA and CDR2 FQGTGA. CDR3 sequence: CASSFTRGGGWVNEQFF. The DNA of the CDR3 is TGTGCCAGCAGCTTCACAAGGGGGGGGGGCTGGGTTAATGAGCAGTTCTTC.

The chain carries TRBV5-1 and TRBJ1-5, with D maybe TRBD1 (5 bases). CDR1 SGHRS and CDR2 YFSETQ come from the germline V gene. The length of the CDR3 is 16 residues. V was shortened by 0 bases and J by 2 bases, with 12 bases between the two germline ends. DNA for the CDR3: TGCGCCAGCAGCTTGGGCTCAGGAGGGGGCAATCAGCCCCAGCATTTT. As protein: CASSLGSGGGNQPQHF.

This clonotype was observed at least ten times. This chain uses TRBV18 with TRBJ1-5; 7 nucleotides agree with TRBD1. V lost 3 bases, J lost 7 bases, and 12 bases stayed unmatched. The germline gives CDR1 KGHSH, CDR2 LQKENI. The CDR3 spans 16 residues. CDR3 bases: TGTGCCAGCTCACCCTCAGGGGGGGCCCTAGACCAGCCCCAGCATTTT. Translation gives CASSPSGGALDQPQHF. The variable domain in full, with the rest retrieved from reference TRBV18 and TRBJ1-5, is NAGVMQNPRHLVRRRGQEARLRCSPMKGHSHVYWYRQLPEEGLKFMVYLQKENIIDESGMPKERFSAEFPKEGPSILRIQQVVRGDSAAYFCASSPSGGALDQPQHFGDGTRLSIL.

This clonotype has just a few counts. V and J are TRBV20-1 and TRBJ1-1; 10 nucleotides agree with TRBD1. J gave up 0 bases and V 6 bases, and 4 bases lay outside the gene matches. The CDR3 totals 14 residues. The germline V gene has CDR1 DFQATT and CDR2 SNEGSKA (reference sequence). In DNA, the CDR3 is TGCAGTGCCCCCGGGACAGGGGTGAACACTGAAGCTTTCTTT. Residues: CSAPGTGVNTEAFF.

This clonotype was observed at least ten times. The gene calls are TRBV15 and TRBJ2-5; 9 bases match TRBD2. The V gene's germline CDR1 is LNHNV and CDR2 YYDKDF (reference sequence). The CDR3 is 16 residues long. V shed 8 bases, J shed 1 base, and the junction held 11 bases outside the gene matches. The CDR3 DNA reads as TGTGCCACCCGTGGAGTAGCGGGAGTCATCCAAGAGACCCAGTACTTC. Its protein is CATRGVAGVIQETQYF. Looking up the rest from reference TRBV15 and TRBJ2-5 gives the full variable domain: DAMVIQNPRYQVTQFGKPVTLSCSQTLNHNVMYWYQQKSSQAPKLLFHYYDKDFNNEADTPDNFQSRRPNTSFCFLDIRSPGLGDTAMYLCATRGVAGVIQETQYFGPGTRLLVL.

Of note for this clonotype: The junction shows a germline mismatch at one end, possibly a read error. The V and J genes are TRBV11-2 and TRBJ2-5, with D possibly TRBD2 on 6 matching bases. The CDR3 is 10 residues long. Germline CDR1 SGHAT, CDR2 FQNNGV. This chain's CDR3 is CASSPMVADF. CDR3 DNA: TGTGCCAGCAGCCCTATGGTAGCGGACTTC.

This clonotype came up many times. V and J are TRBV18 and TRBJ2-2, with D perhaps matching TRBD1 or TRBD2 (5 bases each). This CDR3 has 16 amino acids. Germline values: CDR1 KGHSH, CDR2 LQKENI. The V end lost 2 bases, the J end lost 1 base, and 11 bases lay between the germline ends. Here the CDR3 reads CASSPRGPQNTGELFF. CDR3 coding DNA: TGTGCCAGCTCACCAAGGGGACCACAGAACACCGGGGAGCTGTTTTTT. Full variable domain (outside the CDR3, taken from reference TRBV18 and TRBJ2-2): NAGVMQNPRHLVRRRGQEARLRCSPMKGHSHVYWYRQLPEEGLKFMVYLQKENIIDESGMPKERFSAEFPKEGPSILRIQQVVRGDSAAYFCASSPRGPQNTGELFFGEGSRLTVL.

This clonotype was seen repeatedly, ten times or more. The chain is built from TRBV5-5 and TRBJ1-1; the D gene is possibly TRBD1 (5 bases). There are 16 residues in the CDR3. V was shortened by 4 bases and J by 1 base, with 17 bases between the two germline ends. Germline CDR1 reads SGHKS; CDR2 reads YYEKEE (reference sequence). The CDR3 nucleotides are TGTGCCAGCAGCACCCCACGGGGGGACGGGAACACTGAAGCTTTCTTT. Translating gives CASSTPRGDGNTEAFF.

This clonotype has more than one count but fewer than ten. The J gene is TRBJ1-4, the V gene TRBV4-3, with 9 bases matching TRBD1. The CDR3 extends over 15 amino acids. V shed 4 bases, J shed 8 bases, and the junction held 8 bases outside the gene matches. CDR1 LGHNA and CDR2 YSLEER come from the germline V gene. The CDR3: CASSRPDRGNEKLFF. The CDR3 DNA reads as TGCGCCAGCAGCCGGCCGGACAGGGGTAACGAAAAACTGTTTTTT.

This chain links TRBV3-1 with TRBJ2-6; D unclear. CDR1 and CDR2 from the germline V gene are LGHDT and YNNKEL (reference sequence). CDR3 size: 12 residues. V lost 4 bases and J lost 9, with 7 bases in between. As DNA, the CDR3 is TGTGCCAGCAGCCTCTTAGACAACGTCCTGACTTTC. Translation gives CASSLLDNVLTF.

This clonotype appeared once. The genes are TRBV18 and TRBJ2-1; TRBD2 aligns across 7 bases. The CDR3 length is 16 residues. Germline V gives CDR1 KGHSH, CDR2 LQKENI. Trimming took 0 bases from V and 4 from J; bases not matched to a gene: 6. The DNA for the CDR3 is TGTGCCAGCTCACCACCGGCAGGGAGGGTTTACAATGAGCAGTTCTTC. Translation: CASSPPAGRVYNEQFF.

This clonotype was picked up many times. The chain uses TRBV2 and TRBJ2-2; 8 bases agree with TRBD2. V lost 4 bases and J lost 5; bases outside the gene matches: 9. The CDR3 is 16 residues long. CDR1 is SNHLY, CDR2 FYNNEI, per germline. The CDR3 bases are TGTGCCAGCAGTGGTACAGCGGGAGTAGGGACCGGGGAGCTGTTTTTT. Residues: CASSGTAGVGTGELFF.